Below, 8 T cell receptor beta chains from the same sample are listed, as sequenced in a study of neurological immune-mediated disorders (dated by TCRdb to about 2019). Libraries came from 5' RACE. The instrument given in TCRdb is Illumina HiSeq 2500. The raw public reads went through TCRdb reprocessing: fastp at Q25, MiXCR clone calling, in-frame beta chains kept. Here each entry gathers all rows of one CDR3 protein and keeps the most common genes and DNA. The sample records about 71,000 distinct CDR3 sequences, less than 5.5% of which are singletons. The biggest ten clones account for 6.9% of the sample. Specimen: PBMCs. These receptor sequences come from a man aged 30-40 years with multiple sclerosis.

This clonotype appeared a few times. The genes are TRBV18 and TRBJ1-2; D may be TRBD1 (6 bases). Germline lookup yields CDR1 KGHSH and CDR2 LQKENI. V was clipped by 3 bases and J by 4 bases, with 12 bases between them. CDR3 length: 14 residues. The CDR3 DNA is TGTGCCAGCTCACCGGACAGCCATGCCTATGGCTACACCTTC. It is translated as CASSPDSHAYGYTF. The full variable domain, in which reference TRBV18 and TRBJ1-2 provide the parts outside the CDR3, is NAGVMQNPRHLVRRRGQEARLRCSPMKGHSHVYWYRQLPEEGLKFMVYLQKENIIDESGMPKERFSAEFPKEGPSILRIQQVVRGDSAAYFCASSPDSHAYGYTFGSGTRLTVV.

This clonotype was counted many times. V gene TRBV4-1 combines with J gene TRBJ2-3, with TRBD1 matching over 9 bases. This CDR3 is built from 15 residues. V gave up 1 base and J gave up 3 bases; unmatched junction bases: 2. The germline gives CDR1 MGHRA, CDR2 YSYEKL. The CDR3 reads CASSQVGTGTDTQYF. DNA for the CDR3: TGCGCCAGCAGCCAAGTCGGGACAGGGACAGATACGCAGTATTTT.

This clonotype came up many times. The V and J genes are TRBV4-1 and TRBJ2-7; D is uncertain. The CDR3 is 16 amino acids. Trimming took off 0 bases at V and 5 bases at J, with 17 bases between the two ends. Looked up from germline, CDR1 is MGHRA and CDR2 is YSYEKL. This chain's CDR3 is CASSQDPRSAPHEQYF. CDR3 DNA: TGCGCCAGCAGCCAAGATCCTCGCTCTGCCCCCCACGAGCAGTACTTC.

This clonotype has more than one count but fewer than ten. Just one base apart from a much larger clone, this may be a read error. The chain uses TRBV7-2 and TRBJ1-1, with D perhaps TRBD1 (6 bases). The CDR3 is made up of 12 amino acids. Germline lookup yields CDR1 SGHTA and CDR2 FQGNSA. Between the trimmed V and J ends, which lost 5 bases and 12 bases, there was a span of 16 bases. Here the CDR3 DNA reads TGTGCCAGCAGCCTCGACAGGTTACGAACTTTCTTT. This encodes CASSLDRLRTFF.

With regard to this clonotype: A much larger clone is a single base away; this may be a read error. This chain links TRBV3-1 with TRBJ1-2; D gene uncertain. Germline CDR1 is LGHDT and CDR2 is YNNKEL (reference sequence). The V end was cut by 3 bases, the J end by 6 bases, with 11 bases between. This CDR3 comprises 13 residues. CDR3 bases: TGTGCCAGCAGCCACGTCACAGAAGATGGCTACACCTTC. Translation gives CASSHVTEDGYTF.

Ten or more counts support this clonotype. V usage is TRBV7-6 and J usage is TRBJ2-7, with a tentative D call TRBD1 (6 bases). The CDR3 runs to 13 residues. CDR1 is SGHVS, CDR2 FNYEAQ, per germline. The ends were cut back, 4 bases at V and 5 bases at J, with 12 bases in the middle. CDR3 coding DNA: TGTGCCAGCAGCTCCAGGGGAGTCCACGAGCAGTACTTC. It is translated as CASSSRGVHEQYF. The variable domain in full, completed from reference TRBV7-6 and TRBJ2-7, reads GAGVSQSPRYKVTKRGQDVALRCDPISGHVSLYWYRQALGQGPEFLTYFNYEAQQDKSGLPNDRFSAERPEGSISTLTIQRTEQRDSAMYRCASSSRGVHEQYFGPGTRLTVT.

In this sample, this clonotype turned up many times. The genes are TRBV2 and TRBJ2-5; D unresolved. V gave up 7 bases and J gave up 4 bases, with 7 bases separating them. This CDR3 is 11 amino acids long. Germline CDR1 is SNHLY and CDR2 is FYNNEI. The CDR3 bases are TGTGCCAGCACCCACACAGAGACCCAGTACTTC. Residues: CASTHTETQYF.

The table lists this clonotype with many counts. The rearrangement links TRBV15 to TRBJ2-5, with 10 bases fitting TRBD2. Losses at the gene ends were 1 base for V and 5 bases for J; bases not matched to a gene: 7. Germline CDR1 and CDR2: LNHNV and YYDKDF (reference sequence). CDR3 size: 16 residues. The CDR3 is CATSRVLAGLGETQYF. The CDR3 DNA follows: TGTGCCACCAGCAGAGTACTAGCGGGGCTGGGGGAGACCCAGTACTTC.